What follows are 10 T cell receptor beta chains derived from one specimen sequenced in a study of CD8 T cells in Susac syndrome. Random hexamers primed reverse transcription of about 0.5 to 1 ug RNA. TCRdb reprocessed the immunoSEQ multiplex PCR reads with MiXCR, giving one entry per CDR3 protein. The sample consists of 150,000 to 190,000 distinct CDR3 sequences, 90% to 95% of them appearing once. The specimen was CD8+ T cells from PBMCs. Receptors were obtained from a human donor with multiple sclerosis.

The chain couples TRBV25-1 to TRBJ2-1; TRBD1 or TRBD2 may be the D gene (5 bases each). This CDR3 contains 15 residues. From germline, CDR1 is MGHDK and CDR2 SYGVNS. V was cut by 1 base and J by 6 bases, with 13 bases left in between. CDR3: CASSESGGRGNEQFF. CDR3 coding DNA: TGTGCCAGCAGTGAATCCGGAGGAAGGGGCAATGAGCAGTTCTTC.

V and J are TRBV29-1 and TRBJ1-2; no firm D call. The germline gives CDR1 SQVTM, CDR2 ANQGSEA. The CDR3 consists of 12 residues. Trimming took 3 bases from V and 2 from J, leaving 7 bases between them. CDR3 amino acids: CSVDVGNYGYTF. The CDR3, as DNA: TGCAGCGTTGACGTGGGGAACTATGGCTACACCTTC.

This rearrangement joins TRBV7-9 to TRBJ1-2; no clear D. The CDR3 totals 11 residues. Trimming removed 5 bases at V and 7 bases at J, with 8 bases between. Per the germline V gene, CDR1 is SEHNR and CDR2 is FQNEAQ (reference sequence). DNA for the CDR3: TGTGCCAGCAGCGAGAACGGTGGCTACACCTTC. It specifies CASSENGGYTF.

The V and J genes are TRBV7-2 and TRBJ1-2, with 11 positions matching TRBD1. Germline V gene sequence: CDR1 SGHTA, CDR2 FQGNSA. V gave up 5 bases and J gave up 6 bases; unmatched junction bases: 11. This CDR3 spans 16 amino acids. This CDR3 reads CASSHGGDRGINGYTF. The CDR3 DNA reads as TGTGCCAGCAGCCACGGTGGGGACAGGGGGATAAATGGCTACACCTTC.

The gene calls are TRBV23-1 and TRBJ2-2; 10 bases agree with TRBD1. TRBV23-1 is reported as an ORF; its role is uncertain. V lost 0 bases and J lost 7; bases outside the gene matches: 8. The CDR3 runs 17 residues. CDR3: CASSQSAGTGVNGELFF. The CDR3 DNA is TGCGCCAGCAGTCAATCAGCCGGGACAGGGGTGAACGGGGAGCTGTTTTTT.

The rearrangement links TRBV7-8 to TRBJ1-5, with D possibly TRBD1 on 6 matching bases. V dropped 1 base and J dropped 0 bases, with 10 bases sitting between them. Germline assignment: CDR1 SGHVS and CDR2 FQNEAQ. The CDR3 length is 16 residues. CDR3 DNA sequence: TGTGCCAGCAGCTTAGACTTGGGGGCTAGCAATCAGCCCCAGCATTTT. This encodes CASSLDLGASNQPQHF.

The rearrangement links TRBV24-1 to TRBJ2-1, with unresolved D. Germline-derived CDR1 and CDR2 are KGHDR and SFDVKD. Deletions cut 6 bases from V and 5 bases from J, with 13 bases between. CDR3 length equals 14 residues. The CDR3 coding sequence is TGTGCCACCAGTCTTGGGGATGAGAACAATGAGCAGTTCTTC. This gives the protein CATSLGDENNEQFF.

The V and J genes are TRBV15 and TRBJ1-5, with a weak D call TRBD1 (6 bases). This CDR3 region has 18 residues. V lost 2 bases and J 3 bases, leaving 20 bases between the germline ends. Germline V lookup: CDR1 LNHNV, CDR2 YYDKDF (reference sequence). The CDR3 DNA sequence: TGTGCCACCAGCAGACCTCGTTCAGAGGACAGAAACAATCAGCCCCAGCATTTT. Encoded protein: CATSRPRSEDRNNQPQHF.

V is TRBV30 and J is TRBJ1-5; the D is unclear. The CDR3 spans 14 residues. V was pared by 5 bases and J by 2 bases, with 13 bases between. Germline values: CDR1 GTSNPN, CDR2 SVGIG (reference sequence). The DNA for the CDR3 is TGTGCCTGGTCCCTGACAAGGGGCAATCAGCCCCAGCATTTT. Translated: CAWSLTRGNQPQHF.

The V gene is TRBV29-1, the J gene TRBJ1-2; TRBD1 matches at 7 bases. After removal of 0 bases from V and 4 bases from J, the junction contained 14 bases not matched to a gene. The CDR3 totals 17 residues. CDR1 is SQVTM and CDR2 is ANQGSEA in the germline V gene. The CDR3 DNA follows: TGCAGCGTTGAAGATCTAAGGGACAGCTATTTACCCTATGGCTACACCTTC. Protein sequence: CSVEDLRDSYLPYGYTF.